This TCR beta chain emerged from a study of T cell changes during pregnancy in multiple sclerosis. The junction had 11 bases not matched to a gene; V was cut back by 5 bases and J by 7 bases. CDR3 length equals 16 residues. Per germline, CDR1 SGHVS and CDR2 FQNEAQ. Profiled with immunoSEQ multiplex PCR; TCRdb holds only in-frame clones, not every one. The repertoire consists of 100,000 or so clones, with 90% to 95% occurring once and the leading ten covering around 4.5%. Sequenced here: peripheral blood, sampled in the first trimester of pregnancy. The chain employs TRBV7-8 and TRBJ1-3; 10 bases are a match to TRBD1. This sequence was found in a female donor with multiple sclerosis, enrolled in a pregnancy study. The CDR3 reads CASSPLSGQGGNTIYF. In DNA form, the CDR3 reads TGTGCCAGCAGCCCCCTTTCTGGACAGGGGGGTAACACCATATATTTT.